This T cell receptor (beta chain) was sequenced in a study of blood T cells in healthy people across ages (dated by TCRdb to the mid-2010s). Study-wide context: In model experiments, template switching captured about one uniquely barcoded TCR beta cDNA molecule for every two T cells. The study measured age-related changes in TCR beta repertoire diversity using deep sequencing normalized with unique cDNA molecular identifiers. The donors were split into four age groups: young (average about 16 years), middle-aged (about 40), aged (roughly 65) and long-lived (82). Two additional independent replicas of 1 million unique cDNA reads from the same blood draw were analyzed for two donors (one aged 18 to 30 and one aged 80 or older). To avoid experimental bias, donors of different ages were spread randomly across the sequencing lanes. Results and caveats for the whole study, not just this receptor: Total diversity estimates from one million sequenced T cells were considered lower bounds and underestimates. Because donor CMV infection status was unknown, age-related changes in expanded clonotypes were potentially confounded. There was a strong correlation between observed TCR beta diversity and the percentage of naive T cells measured by flow cytometry. Because profiling used bulk unsorted PBMCs, naive and antigen-experienced compartments could not be compared conclusively. Compared with the aged group, the long-lived group had more naive CD4+ T cells, fewer expanded clones and increased TCR diversity, suggesting age selection. Observed TCR beta diversity per million T cells fell roughly linearly with age, and a significant reduction was already apparent by age around 40.

The approximately 39 donors, aged roughly 6 to 100 years, were systemically healthy Caucasian individuals from Russia. Each donor gave 9.5 to 10 milliliters of peripheral blood, drawn into EDTA-treated Vacutainer tubes. Ficoll-Paque density-gradient centrifugation was used to isolate PBMCs, with at least 6 million obtained per sample. Trizol reagent was used to extract total RNA from the PBMCs, yielding at least 6 micrograms per sample. Naive CD45RAhigh/CD27high T cell percentages were measured by flow cytometry on a PBMC aliquot from every donor. This clonotype showed up many times. The antigen it binds to is not known. Within one base of it there is no much larger clone, and no base qualities were kept. According to the germline V gene (reference sequence), CDR1 reads DFQATT and CDR2 reads SNEGSKA. The germline V and J ends show losses of 3 bases and 9 bases respectively, and no gene match explains 7 bases of the junction. The CDR3 holds 14 amino acids from the cysteine to the phenylalanine. Only the CDR3 part of the read is kept: 42 bases, read in frame from the first base.

Libraries were built with 5' RACE. TCRdb names Illumina HiSeq 2500 as the instrument used. A second roughly 7 to 11 cycle PCR used a sample-barcoded 5' primer and a J-beta primer mix. A unique molecular identifier was introduced onto each TCR beta cDNA molecule by a template-switch 5' adaptor carrying 12 random nucleotides. At least 2.5 million CDR3-containing paired-end reads were obtained from each sample. First-strand cDNA synthesis was performed from all RNA using the Mint cDNA synthesis kit, with priming by a TRBC-specific oligonucleotide. Following uracil-DNA glycosylase treatment, a first 18-cycle PCR with universal primers M1SS and BC2_uni_R was performed on all cDNA. The study's own analysis went as follows. Normalization of each sample was performed by random selection of 1 million high-quality reads, each carrying a distinct molecular identifier. Instead of being binned into consensus sequences, reads that shared molecular identifiers were thrown out. MiTCR, with a Q25 quality threshold and the strictest error-elimination algorithm, was used for CDR3 identification, clonotype clustering and error correction. Lower-bound total TCR beta diversity was estimated with a nonparametric unseen species model using Euler transformation. TCRdb trimmed the raw reads at Q25, called clones with MiXCR and kept productive beta chains. CDR3 protein sequences are deduplicated, and each keeps its most common genes and DNA. These V and J calls are TCRdb output, not the study's own analysis. This sample comprises 550,000 to 800,000 distinct CDR3 sequences, about 34% of them detected only once. The top ten constitute 15% of the sample.

The TCR comes from a woman at least 80 years old in good health. Donor details come from another sample of the same person, matched by shared clones. The sequenced sample consisted of blood. The chain is encoded by TRBV20-1 joined to TRBJ2-7, and TRBD2 matches 14 of the central bases. The CDR3 in this case is CSASAQTSGGGQYF. The nucleotide sequence reads TGCAGTGCTAGCGCCCAGACTAGCGGGGGGGGGCAGTACTTC.